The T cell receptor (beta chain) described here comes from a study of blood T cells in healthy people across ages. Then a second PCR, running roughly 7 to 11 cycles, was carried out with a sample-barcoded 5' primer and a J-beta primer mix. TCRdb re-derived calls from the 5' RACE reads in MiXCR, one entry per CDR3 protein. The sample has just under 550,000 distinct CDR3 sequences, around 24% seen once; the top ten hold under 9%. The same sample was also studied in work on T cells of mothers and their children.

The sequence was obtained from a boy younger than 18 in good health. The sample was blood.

CDR3 sequence: CASRWKTSSYEQYF. The CDR3 DNA reads as TGTGCCAGCAGGTGGAAAACAAGCTCCTACGAGCAGTACTTC. This chain connects TRBV7-2 to TRBJ2-7; D is ambiguous. The germline gives CDR1 SGHTA, CDR2 FQGNSA. CDR3 size: 14 residues. Trimming took off 6 bases at V and 0 bases at J, with 12 bases between the two ends.